The source of this T cell receptor (beta chain) is a study of cytotoxic CD8 clonotypes in ibrutinib-treated CLL. Germline V lookup: CDR1 MGHDK, CDR2 SYGVNS. This CDR3 comprises 15 residues. J lost 6 bases, V lost 4 bases, and 10 bases had no gene match. Clones were sequenced by immunoSEQ multiplex PCR, and TCRdb holds only the in-frame ones, with some missing. Here the sample spans 250,000 or so clones, around three quarters being singletons. About this clone: Antigen: not known.

General study findings and limits: The clonality went up when patients responded to ibrutinib and dropped back toward baseline at progression. Rare overall, public clonotypes shrank or held steady under therapy. The study found baseline clonality above age-matched healthy donors, tracking circulating CD8+ T-cell counts.

Sequenced material: PBMCs, taken after 24 months of ibrutinib treatment. The chain is built from TRBV25-1 and TRBJ1-2; TRBD1 agrees at 8 bases. The clonotype originates from a human donor with chronic lymphocytic leukemia. The DNA of the CDR3 is TGTGCCAGCAGTGCCCCGACAGGGGTGGTTGATGGCTACACCTTC. Its translation: CASSAPTGVVDGYTF.